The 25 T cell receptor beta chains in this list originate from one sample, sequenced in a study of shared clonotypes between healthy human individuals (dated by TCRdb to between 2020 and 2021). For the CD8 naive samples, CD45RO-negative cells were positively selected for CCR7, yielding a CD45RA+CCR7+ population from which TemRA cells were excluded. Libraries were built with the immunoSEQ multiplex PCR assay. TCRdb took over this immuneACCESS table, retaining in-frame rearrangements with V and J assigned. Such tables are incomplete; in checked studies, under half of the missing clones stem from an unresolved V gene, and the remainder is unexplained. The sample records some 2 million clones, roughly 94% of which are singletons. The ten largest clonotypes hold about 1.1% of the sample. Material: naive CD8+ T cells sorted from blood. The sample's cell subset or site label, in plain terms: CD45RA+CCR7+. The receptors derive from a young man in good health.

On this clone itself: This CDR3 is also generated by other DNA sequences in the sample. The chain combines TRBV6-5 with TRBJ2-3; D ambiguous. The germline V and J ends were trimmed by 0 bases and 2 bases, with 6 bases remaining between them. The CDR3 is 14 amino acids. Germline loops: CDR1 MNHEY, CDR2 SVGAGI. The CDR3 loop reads CASSYSGNTDTQYF. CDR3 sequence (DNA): TGTGCCAGCAGTTACTCAGGGAACACAGATACGCAGTATTTT.

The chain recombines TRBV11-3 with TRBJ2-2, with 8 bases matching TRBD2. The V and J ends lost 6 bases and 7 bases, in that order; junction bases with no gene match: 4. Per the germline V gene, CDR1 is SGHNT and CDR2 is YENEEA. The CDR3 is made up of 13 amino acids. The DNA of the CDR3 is TGTGCCAGCAGGACTAGCGATGGCGGGGAGCTGTTTTTT. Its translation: CASRTSDGGELFF.

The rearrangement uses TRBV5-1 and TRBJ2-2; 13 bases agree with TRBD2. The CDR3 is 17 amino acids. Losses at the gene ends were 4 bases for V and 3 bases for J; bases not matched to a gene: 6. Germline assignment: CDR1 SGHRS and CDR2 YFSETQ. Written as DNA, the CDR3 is TGCGCCAGCAGCCCGGGACTAGCGGGGTTGGACACCGGGGAGCTGTTTTTT. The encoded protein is CASSPGLAGLDTGELFF.

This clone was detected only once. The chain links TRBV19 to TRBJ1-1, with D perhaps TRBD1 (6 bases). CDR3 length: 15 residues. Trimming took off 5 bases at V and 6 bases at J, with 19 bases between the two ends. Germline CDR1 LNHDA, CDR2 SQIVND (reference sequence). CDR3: CASSQGRGFDPEAFF. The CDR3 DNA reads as TGTGCCAGTAGTCAGGGAAGGGGGTTCGACCCTGAAGCTTTCTTT.

The CDR3 region is CASSPMNSNQPQHF. CDR3 sequence (DNA): TGTGCCAGCAGTCCCATGAATAGCAATCAGCCCCAGCATTTT. V gene TRBV28 combines with J gene TRBJ1-5; D unclear. This CDR3 is 14 amino acids long. The germline V gene encodes CDR1 MDHEN and CDR2 SYDVKM. Trimming stripped 5 bases from V and 0 bases from J, with 8 bases between. The variable domain in full, completed from reference TRBV28 and TRBJ1-5, reads DVKVTQSSRYLVKRTGEKVFLECVQDMDHENMFWYRQDPGLGLRLIYFSYDVKMKEKGDIPEGYSVSREKKERFSLILESASTNQTSMYLCASSPMNSNQPQHFGDGTRLSIL.

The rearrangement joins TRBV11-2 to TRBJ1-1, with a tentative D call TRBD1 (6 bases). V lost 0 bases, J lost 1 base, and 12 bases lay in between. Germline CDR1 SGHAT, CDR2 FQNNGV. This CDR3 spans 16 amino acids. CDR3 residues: CASSLDPRGENTEAFF. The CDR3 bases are TGTGCCAGCAGCTTAGATCCAAGGGGGGAGAACACTGAAGCTTTCTTT.

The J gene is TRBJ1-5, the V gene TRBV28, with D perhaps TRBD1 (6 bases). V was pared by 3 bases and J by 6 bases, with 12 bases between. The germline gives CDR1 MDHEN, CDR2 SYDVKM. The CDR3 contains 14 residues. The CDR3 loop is CASSLSRGIQPQHF. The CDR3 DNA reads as TGTGCCAGCAGTTTGTCCAGGGGTATTCAGCCCCAGCATTTT.

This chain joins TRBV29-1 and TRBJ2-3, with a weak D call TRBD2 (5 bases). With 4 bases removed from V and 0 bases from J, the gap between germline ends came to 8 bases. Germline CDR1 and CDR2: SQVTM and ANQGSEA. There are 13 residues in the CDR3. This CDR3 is CSVAEASTDTQYF. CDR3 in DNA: TGCAGCGTTGCGGAGGCAAGCACAGATACGCAGTATTTT.

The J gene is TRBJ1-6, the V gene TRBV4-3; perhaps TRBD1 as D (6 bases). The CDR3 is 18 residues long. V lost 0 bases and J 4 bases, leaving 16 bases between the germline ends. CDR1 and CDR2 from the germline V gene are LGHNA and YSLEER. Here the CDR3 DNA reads TGCGCCAGCAGCCAAGATTTGGCAGGGGATATTTATAATTCACCCCTCCACTTT. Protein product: CASSQDLAGDIYNSPLHF.

The CDR3 protein is CASTDFEAGEQYF. The CDR3 region has the DNA TGTGCCAGCACGGACTTCGAGGCAGGCGAGCAGTACTTC. The chain employs TRBV7-9 and TRBJ2-7; D perhaps matches TRBD2 (5 bases). The germline V and J ends were trimmed by 7 bases and 6 bases, with 16 bases remaining between them. The CDR3 is made up of 13 amino acids. Germline assignment: CDR1 SEHNR and CDR2 FQNEAQ (reference sequence).

As DNA, the CDR3 is TGTGCCTGGGAGGCGGAACGGGCTCAGTACTTC. Its translation is CAWEAERAQYF. The chain employs TRBV30 and TRBJ2-5; D ambiguous. The CDR3 has 11 residues. Germline assignment: CDR1 GTSNPN and CDR2 SVGIG (reference sequence). V gave up 5 bases and J gave up 11 bases, with 15 bases separating them.

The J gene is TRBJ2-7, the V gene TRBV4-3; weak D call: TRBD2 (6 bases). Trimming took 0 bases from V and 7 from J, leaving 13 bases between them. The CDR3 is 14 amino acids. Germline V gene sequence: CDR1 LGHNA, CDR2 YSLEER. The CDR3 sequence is CASSQEVGSAEQYF. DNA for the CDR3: TGCGCCAGCAGCCAAGAGGTCGGGAGTGCGGAGCAGTACTTC.

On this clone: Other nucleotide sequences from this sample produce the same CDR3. The CDR3 loop is CASSLSGGTDTQYF. The CDR3 nucleotides are TGTGCCAGCAGCCTTAGCGGGGGCACAGATACGCAGTATTTT. The chain joins TRBV7-6 to TRBJ2-3; the match to TRBD2 covers 8 bases. CDR1 and CDR2 (germline): SGHVS, FNYEAQ. The CDR3 consists of 14 residues. J was trimmed by 1 base and V by 5 bases; bases with no gene match: 2.

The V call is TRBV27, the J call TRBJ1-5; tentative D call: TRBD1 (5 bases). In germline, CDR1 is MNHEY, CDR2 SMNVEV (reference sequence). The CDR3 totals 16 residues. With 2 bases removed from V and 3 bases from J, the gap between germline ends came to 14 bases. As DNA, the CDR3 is TGTGCCAGCAGTTTAACGCTTCCGGGACCCAATCAGCCCCAGCATTTT. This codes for CASSLTLPGPNQPQHF.

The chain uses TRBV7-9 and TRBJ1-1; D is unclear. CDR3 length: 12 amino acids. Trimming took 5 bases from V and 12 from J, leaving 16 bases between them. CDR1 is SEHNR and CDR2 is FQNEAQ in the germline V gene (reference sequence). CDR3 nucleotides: TGTGCCAGCAGCACGGAGTCCCTCGACACTTTCTTT. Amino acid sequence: CASSTESLDTFF.

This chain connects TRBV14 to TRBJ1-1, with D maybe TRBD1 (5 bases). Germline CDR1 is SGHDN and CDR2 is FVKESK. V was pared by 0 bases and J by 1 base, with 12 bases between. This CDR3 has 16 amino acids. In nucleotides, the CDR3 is TGTGCCAGCAGCCAAGATCTGGGACTGACGAACACTGAAGCTTTCTTT. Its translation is CASSQDLGLTNTEAFF.

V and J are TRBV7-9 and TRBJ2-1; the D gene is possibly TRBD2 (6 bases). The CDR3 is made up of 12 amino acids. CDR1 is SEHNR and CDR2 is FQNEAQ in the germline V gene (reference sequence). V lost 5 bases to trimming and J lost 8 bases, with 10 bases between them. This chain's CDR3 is CASSIPSDEQFF. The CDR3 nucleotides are TGTGCCAGCAGCATCCCTAGCGATGAGCAGTTCTTC.

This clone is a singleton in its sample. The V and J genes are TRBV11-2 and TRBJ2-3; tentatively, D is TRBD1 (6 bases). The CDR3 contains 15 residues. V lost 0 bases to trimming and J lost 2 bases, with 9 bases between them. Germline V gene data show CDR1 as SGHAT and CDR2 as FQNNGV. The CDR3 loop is CASSLDPGHTDTQYF. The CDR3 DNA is TGTGCCAGCAGCTTAGATCCGGGACACACAGATACGCAGTATTTT.

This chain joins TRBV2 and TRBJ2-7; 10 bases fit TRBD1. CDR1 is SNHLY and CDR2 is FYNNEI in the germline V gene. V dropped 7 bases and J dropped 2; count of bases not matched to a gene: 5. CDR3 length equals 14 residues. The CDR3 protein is CASMGTGATYEQYF. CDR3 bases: TGTGCCAGCATGGGGACAGGGGCGACCTACGAGCAGTACTTC.

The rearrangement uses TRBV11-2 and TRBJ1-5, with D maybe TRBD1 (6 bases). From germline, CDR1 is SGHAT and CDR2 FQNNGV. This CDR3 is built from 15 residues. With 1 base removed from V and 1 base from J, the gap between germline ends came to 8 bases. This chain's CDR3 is CASSLVQGSNQPQHF. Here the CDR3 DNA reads TGTGCCAGCAGCTTAGTGCAGGGGAGCAATCAGCCCCAGCATTTT.

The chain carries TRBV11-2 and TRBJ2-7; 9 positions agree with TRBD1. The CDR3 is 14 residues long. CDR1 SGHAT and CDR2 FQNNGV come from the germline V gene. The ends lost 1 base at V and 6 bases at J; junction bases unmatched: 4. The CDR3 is CASSLVGTGLEQYF. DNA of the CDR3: TGTGCCAGCAGCTTAGTGGGGACAGGGCTCGAGCAGTACTTC.

The CDR3 reads CASSLPNRGEQYF. CDR3 in DNA: TGCGCCAGCAGTCTTCCAAACAGGGGCGAGCAGTACTTC. The chain is built from TRBV23-1 and TRBJ2-7; TRBD1 aligns across 7 bases. TRBV23-1 falls under the ORF class, with uncertain function. This CDR3 comprises 13 residues. The V gene end was trimmed by 4 bases and the J gene end by 6 bases; junction bases not matched to a gene: 6.

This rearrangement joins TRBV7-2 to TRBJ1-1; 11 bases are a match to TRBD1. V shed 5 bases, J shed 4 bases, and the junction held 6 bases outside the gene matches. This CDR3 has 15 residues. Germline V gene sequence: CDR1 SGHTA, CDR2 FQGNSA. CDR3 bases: TGTGCCAGCAGCAACCCCGGACAGGGGGCCACTGAAGCTTTCTTT. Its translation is CASSNPGQGATEAFF.

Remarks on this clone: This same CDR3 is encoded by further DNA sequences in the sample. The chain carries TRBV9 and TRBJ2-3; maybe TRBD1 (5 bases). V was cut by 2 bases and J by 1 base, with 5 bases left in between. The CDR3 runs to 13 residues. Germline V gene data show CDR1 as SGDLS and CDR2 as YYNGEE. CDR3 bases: TGTGCCAGCAGCGTGGGGCGCACAGATACGCAGTATTTT. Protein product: CASSVGRTDTQYF.

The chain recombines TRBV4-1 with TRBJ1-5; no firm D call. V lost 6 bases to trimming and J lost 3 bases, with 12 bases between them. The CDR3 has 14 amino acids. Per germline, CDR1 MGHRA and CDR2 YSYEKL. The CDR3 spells CASSSYGSNQPQHF. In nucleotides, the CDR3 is TGCGCCAGCAGTTCCTATGGGTCCAATCAGCCCCAGCATTTT.